This entry features one T cell receptor (beta chain) sequence. This record belongs to a study of blood T cell repertoires in COVID-19. Overall study context: The United States, Italy and Spain provided the acute and convalescent COVID-19 samples. Sources were T cells, B-cell-depleted T cells, or PBMCs; the material itself was cDNA or gDNA.

Germline loops: CDR1 GTSNPN, CDR2 SVGIG (reference sequence). This CDR3 has 12 residues. V dropped 4 bases and J dropped 0 bases, with 6 bases sitting between them. Per the study methods: Amplification from reference gene primers served as the basis for estimated nucleated cell counts. TCRdb keeps only in-frame clones here, not all; method: immunoSEQ multiplex PCR. V and J calls and clone size are copied from that table; D and trimming were computed from the DNA. The data contain about 120,000 clones, less than 85% of them seen just once; the ten biggest clones take up approximately 2.3%. This rearrangement joins TRBV30 to TRBJ2-5, with unresolved D. The material sequenced was peripheral blood. This clonotype was obtained from a man aged 25 to 40 with acute or convalescent COVID-19. Written as DNA, the CDR3 is TGTGCCTGGAAACAGAACCAAGAGACCCAGTACTTC. This gives the protein CAWKQNQETQYF.